This is a list of T cell receptor beta chains from one sample in a study of blood T cell repertoires in COVID-19. Repertoires were generated with immunoSEQ multiplex PCR, while TCRdb's copy carries only in-frame clones and drops some. The table records roughly 150,000 clones, 65% to 85% of them present only once. Sequenced input: PBMCs or T cells enriched from blood (not recorded which). The receptors stem from a man between 65 and 85 years old who had been exposed to COVID-19. Each CDR3 is given with its conserved first and last residue. A D gene is named only where the DNA matches it firmly. Size values are once, few and many counts, or a class for expanded clones, and some rows have none.

j_gene,d_gene,abundance,v_gene,CDR3aa,CDR3nt
TRBJ2-5,NA,NA,TRBV7-2,CASSLVSGETQYF,TGTGCCAGCAGCTTAGTTTCGGGGGAGACCCAGTACTTC
TRBJ1-2,NA,once,TRBV6-5,CASNIGKDGYTF,TGTGCCAGCAACATTGGTAAAGATGGCTACACCTTC
TRBJ1-2,NA,NA,TRBV6-5,CASTLENYGYTF,TGTGCCAGCACCCTCGAGAACTATGGCTACACCTTC
TRBJ2-3,NA,NA,TRBV6-2/TRBV6-3,CASSYIGLPTDTQYF,TGTGCCAGCAGTTACATCGGACTCCCCACAGATACGCAGTATTTT
TRBJ1-2,NA,NA,TRBV4-1,CASSQDFGQTSRGYTF,TGCGCCAGCAGCCAAGATTTTGGCCAGACCTCTAGGGGCTACACCTTC
TRBJ2-3,NA,NA,TRBV21-1,CASSNRSSGGTDTQYF,TGTGCCAGCAGCAATAGGTCTAGCGGGGGGACAGATACGCAGTATTTT
TRBJ2-4,NA,NA,TRBV12-3/TRBV12-4,CASSLAKNIQYF,TGTGCCAGCAGTCTAGCCAAAAACATTCAGTACTTC
TRBJ2-1,TRBD2,NA,TRBV10-1,CASSEPPGLAGAGEQFF,TGCGCCAGCAGTGAGCCCCCGGGACTAGCGGGAGCTGGTGAGCAGTTCTTC
TRBJ2-6,NA,once,TRBV11-2,CASSFTGANVLTF,TGTGCCAGCAGCTTTACTGGGGCCAACGTCCTGACTTTC
TRBJ2-7,NA,NA,TRBV20-1,CSARDRREQYF,TGCAGTGCTAGAGATAGGAGAGAGCAGTACTTC
TRBJ2-3,TRBD2,NA,TRBV7-3,CASSLSGGPLSTDTQYF,TGTGCCAGCAGCTTATCGGGGGGGCCCCTTAGCACAGATACGCAGTATTTT
TRBJ1-2,NA,NA,TRBV30,CAWRPPGRSYYGYTF,TGTGCCTGGAGGCCGCCGGGGAGGAGTTACTATGGCTACACCTTC
TRBJ2-6,NA,NA,TRBV18,CASSPKIAGANVLTF,TGTGCCAGCTCACCGAAGATAGCTGGGGCCAACGTCCTGACTTTC
TRBJ2-7,NA,few,TRBV10-2,CASSAEADEQYF,TGCGCCAGCAGTGCAGAGGCGGACGAGCAGTACTTC
TRBJ1-1,TRBD1,once,TRBV7-9,CASSFDRGKWIRDTEAFF,TGTGCCAGCAGCTTCGACAGGGGGAAATGGATAAGGGACACTGAAGCTTTCTTT
TRBJ1-4,TRBD1,NA,TRBV27,CASSFRDRGEKLFF,TGTGCCAGCAGTTTCCGGGACAGGGGAGAAAAACTGTTTTTT
TRBJ1-1,NA,NA,TRBV11-2,CASSPISTVNTEAFF,TGTGCCAGCAGCCCAATTTCGACAGTGAACACTGAAGCTTTCTTT
TRBJ1-2,NA,NA,TRBV11-2,CASSPGGRLLYGYTF,TGTGCCAGCAGCCCCGGGGGGCGCCTACTCTATGGCTACACCTTC
TRBJ2-1,TRBD1,NA,TRBV7-9,CASSPQGQGYNEQFF,TGTGCCAGCAGCCCTCAGGGACAGGGGTACAATGAGCAGTTCTTC
TRBJ1-6,NA,NA,TRBV19,CASSIVPTEPPLHF,TGTGCCAGTAGTATTGTCCCCACAGAGCCACCCCTCCACTTT
TRBJ2-1,TRBD1,NA,TRBV5-1,CASNEQGAAHNEQFF,TGCGCCAGCAACGAACAGGGGGCAGCCCACAATGAGCAGTTCTTC
TRBJ1-1,TRBD1,NA,TRBV20-1,CSASFGTAGTEAFF,TGCAGTGCTAGTTTCGGGACAGCGGGCACTGAAGCTTTCTTT
TRBJ2-1,TRBD1,few,TRBV6-1,CASSEAGGRGRGNEQFF,TGTGCCAGCAGTGAAGCGGGTGGCAGGGGGCGCGGCAATGAGCAGTTCTTC
TRBJ2-3,NA,NA,TRBV7-9,CASSSRVGTDTQYF,TGTGCCAGCAGCTCGAGGGTCGGCACAGATACGCAGTATTTT
TRBJ2-3,TRBD2,NA,TRBV7-3,CASSPGLAGGSGTQYF,TGTGCCAGCAGCCCCGGACTAGCGGGGGGGTCGGGTACGCAGTATTTT
TRBJ2-1,NA,NA,TRBV9,CASSVAVGGGSSYNEQFF,TGTGCCAGCAGCGTGGCAGTGGGAGGGGGAAGCTCCTACAATGAGCAGTTCTTC
TRBJ1-2,NA,NA,TRBV5-1,CASSLAERHYGYTF,TGCGCCAGCAGCTTGGCCGAGAGGCACTATGGCTACACCTTC
TRBJ2-6,NA,NA,TRBV6-5,CASSLPRGANVLTF,TGTGCCAGCAGTTTACCACGGGGGGCCAACGTCCTGACTTTC
TRBJ1-1,NA,NA,TRBV18,CASSPVGATEAFF,TGTGCCAGCTCACCGGTAGGGGCTACTGAAGCTTTCTTT
TRBJ2-5,TRBD2,NA,TRBV28,CASTMNRDYKETQYF,TGTGCCAGCACTATGAACCGGGACTACAAAGAGACCCAGTACTTC
TRBJ1-1,TRBD1,few,TRBV4-3,CASSPKGTANTEAFF,TGCGCCAGCAGCCCGAAGGGGACAGCGAACACTGAAGCTTTCTTT
TRBJ2-1,TRBD2,NA,TRBV5-1,CASSLTSGMVYNEQFF,TGCGCCAGCAGCTTGACTAGCGGGATGGTCTACAATGAGCAGTTCTTC
TRBJ2-5,TRBD1,NA,TRBV20-1,CSASRADRDRKTQYF,TGCAGTGCTAGTCGCGCGGACAGGGATAGGAAGACCCAGTACTTC
TRBJ2-3,NA,NA,TRBV7-9,CASIASGGTSTDTQYF,TGTGCCAGTATCGCTAGTGGGGGGACTAGCACAGATACGCAGTATTTT
TRBJ1-2,NA,NA,TRBV7-8,CASSVTNYGYTF,TGTGCCAGCAGCGTTACTAACTATGGCTACACCTTC
TRBJ2-7,TRBD1,NA,TRBV29-1,CSVGGGRTYEQYF,TGCAGCGTTGGAGGGGGCAGGACCTACGAGCAGTACTTC
TRBJ2-3,NA,NA,TRBV2,CASGLRDISTDTQYF,TGTGCCAGCGGTTTGCGGGATATCAGCACAGATACGCAGTATTTT
TRBJ2-7,TRBD1,NA,TRBV5-6,CASSTGQGFSEQYF,TGTGCCAGCAGCACCGGACAGGGGTTTAGTGAGCAGTACTTC
TRBJ1-3,NA,NA,TRBV27,CASSFGGTAGNTIYF,TGTGCCAGCAGTTTCGGAGGGACGGCCGGAAACACCATATATTTT
TRBJ2-1,TRBD2,NA,TRBV30,CAWSVLAGGPQFF,TGTGCCTGGAGTGTACTAGCGGGGGGGCCTCAGTTCTTC
TRBJ1-1,NA,NA,TRBV30,CAWGGGGPEAFF,TGTGCCTGGGGCGGGGGAGGGCCTGAAGCTTTCTTT
TRBJ2-7,NA,once,TRBV7-9,CASSLVYDQGMNEQYF,TGTGCCAGCAGCTTAGTATATGATCAGGGGATGAACGAGCAGTACTTC
TRBJ1-6,NA,NA,TRBV7-9,CASSLDLIRSPLHF,TGTGCCAGCAGCTTAGACTTAATACGGTCACCCCTCCACTTT
TRBJ2-7,NA,NA,TRBV28,CASSLSETYEQYF,TGTGCCAGCAGTTTATCTGAGACCTACGAGCAGTACTTC
TRBJ2-1,NA,NA,TRBV18,CASSPPNNSEQFF,TGTGCCAGCTCACCACCAAATAACTCAGAGCAGTTCTTC
TRBJ1-2,NA,NA,TRBV7-9,CASSPSGRGNGYTF,TGTGCCAGCAGCCCCAGCGGCCGGGGGAATGGCTACACCTTC
TRBJ2-7,TRBD2,NA,TRBV6-1,CASSEGAGGFYEQYF,TGTGCCAGCAGTGAAGGAGCGGGGGGATTCTACGAGCAGTACTTC
TRBJ2-7,NA,NA,TRBV12-3/TRBV12-4,CASRGARGTEQYF,TGTGCCAGCAGGGGGGCGCGGGGGACCGAGCAGTACTTC
TRBJ1-5,NA,NA,TRBV13,CASSLGPRQPQHF,TGTGCCAGCAGCTTAGGTCCGAGGCAGCCCCAGCATTTT
TRBJ1-2,NA,NA,TRBV7-2,CASSLQGGGYTF,TGTGCCAGCAGCCTACAGGGTGGAGGCTACACCTTC
TRBJ1-1,NA,NA,TRBV30,CACPGTNTEAFF,TGTGCCTGCCCCGGGACTAACACTGAAGCTTTCTTT
TRBJ2-7,TRBD1,NA,TRBV10-3,CASHLSGRTGDEQYF,TGTGCCAGCCATTTAAGTGGCCGGACAGGGGACGAGCAGTACTTC
TRBJ2-7,TRBD1,once,TRBV2,CASSEVKTGGWNEQYF,TGTGCCAGCAGTGAAGTTAAGACAGGGGGTTGGAACGAGCAGTACTTC
TRBJ2-4,TRBD2,few,TRBV6-2/TRBV6-3,CASSSLVGLAGGQNIQYF,TGTGCCAGCAGTTCCCTGGTAGGACTAGCGGGGGGGCAAAACATTCAGTACTTC
TRBJ2-5,NA,NA,TRBV18,CASSPPGRGETQYF,TGTGCCAGCTCACCCCCGGGCAGGGGTGAGACCCAGTACTTC
TRBJ2-1,NA,once,TRBV5-4,CASSGGSSYNEQFF,TGTGCCAGCAGCGGGGGGAGCTCCTACAATGAGCAGTTCTTC
TRBJ2-1,TRBD1,few,TRBV10-1,CASSAGTGGEQFF,TGCGCCAGCAGCGCCGGGACAGGGGGTGAGCAGTTCTTC
TRBJ1-2,NA,once,TRBV2,CASSRTVYGYTF,TGTGCCAGCAGTCGGACAGTTTATGGCTACACCTTC
TRBJ2-2,TRBD1,few,TRBV7-6,CASRRGQGAGELFF,TGTGCCAGCAGACGAGGACAGGGTGCCGGGGAGCTGTTTTTT
TRBJ2-3,NA,NA,TRBV19,CASSLERKGSDTQYF,TGTGCCAGTAGTCTAGAGCGCAAGGGGTCAGATACGCAGTATTTT